This is a list of T cell receptor beta chains from one sample in a study of follicular helper T cells after annual influenza vaccination. Method: immunoSEQ multiplex PCR; TCRdb's copy keeps in-frame clones and lacks some. This table holds more than 9,000 clones, roughly 80% found once. The sample here was CXCR5+ CD38- circulating T follicular helper cells from blood, taken 7 days after influenza vaccination. These TCRs come from an adult who received the influenza vaccine. CDR3s leave out the opening cysteine and the closing phenylalanine or tryptophan. Each record gives: clone size, J gene, V gene, CDR3 protein. Rows may omit the clone size; those that give it use once, few, many or a size class.

NA,TRBJ1-2,TRBV18,ASSPRQLNYGYT
NA,TRBJ2-3,TRBV5-5,ASSLDSSGRASTDTQY
NA,TRBJ2-7,TRBV5-6,ASSLFQAETLGEQY
NA,TRBJ1-2,TRBV6-6,ASSSATGNYGYT
NA,TRBJ1-1,TRBV7-2,ASSLARRGEAF
NA,TRBJ1-4,TRBV5-6,ASSLTTNEKLF
NA,TRBJ1-3,TRBV4-2,ASSQVDQGENTIY
NA,TRBJ1-2,TRBV5-4,ASSFRGNYGYT
NA,TRBJ1-1,TRBV14,ASSQLRDRGTNTEAF
NA,TRBJ2-1,TRBV19,AVNSGQGSYNEQF
NA,TRBJ2-3,TRBV5-4,ASSLDSPSTDTQY
NA,TRBJ1-1,TRBV5-5,ASSFTAGTGNTEAF
NA,TRBJ1-4,TRBV4-3,ASSQDTGSNEKLF
NA,TRBJ2-7,TRBV4-3,ASSQVVGTSYYEQY
NA,TRBJ1-5,TRBV5-8,ASIQTGQHFQPQH
NA,TRBJ2-3,TRBV6-5,ASSSSGGGAGDTQY
NA,TRBJ1-2,TRBV14,ASSQNHRGGGYT
NA,TRBJ2-1,TRBV5-1,ASSLELAETEQF
NA,TRBJ1-4,TRBV19,ASSPHRDGNEKLF
few,TRBJ1-2,TRBV4-1,ASSQGNRGLNYGYT
NA,TRBJ1-2,TRBV30,AWSATVYYGYT
NA,TRBJ2-3,TRBV18,ASSPRRTSGTDTQY
NA,TRBJ1-6,TRBV5-1,ASSVTRGKDSPLH
NA,TRBJ2-2,TRBV7-2,ASSWNRDDTGELF
NA,TRBJ1-2,TRBV6-1,ASSIGTGEFYGYT
NA,TRBJ2-1,TRBV7-2,ASSSQSIAGGYNEQF
NA,TRBJ1-4,TRBV18,ASSPTGTGVRDEKLF
NA,TRBJ1-5,TRBV6-4,ASTGTGEQPQH
NA,TRBJ2-7,TRBV2,ASKGTGSYEQY
NA,TRBJ2-1,TRBV7-3,ASSLGPAGGYNEQF
few,TRBJ1-5,TRBV6-1,ASVRESNQPQH
NA,TRBJ2-1,TRBV11-2,ASSLEIFFPYNEQF
few,TRBJ2-2,TRBV21-1,ASNDRGYTGELF
NA,TRBJ1-1,TRBV7-2,ASSLLIGVTF
NA,TRBJ2-2,TRBV7-7,ASSLSGGNTGELF
NA,TRBJ1-4,TRBV19,ASKRDKTNEKLF
NA,TRBJ2-2,TRBV7-3,ASSLTTNTGELF
few,TRBJ2-7,TRBV2,ASRDRDYEQY
NA,TRBJ1-2,TRBV19,ASSPQGYGYT
NA,TRBJ2-1,TRBV18,ASSPTSGVYNEQF
few,TRBJ1-6,TRBV6-1,ASTRGYSPLH